The clone carrying this T cell receptor (beta chain) was counted only a few times. During construction of the library, unique molecular identifiers were attached to individual cDNA molecules for quantitative, reproducible TCR counting. Source study methods: From around 25,000 to 690,000 TCRs were found per sample, with a median of 95,638. TCRdb used MiXCR to reprocess the RACE reads, holding one entry per CDR3 protein. The V and J calls, along with clone size, are taken from TCRdb and not from the paper's own processing. The repertoire has 150,000 to 200,000 distinct CDR3 sequences, roughly 15% of them found once; the top ten carry about 1.7%. V was trimmed by 10 bases and J by 7 bases, leaving 8 bases between them. CDR3 length equals 10 residues. Time point meaning: patch test 1, 2 weeks after DPC sensitization. Treatment in this sample: therapeutic diphenylcyclopropenone sensitization with weekly scalp DPC. Samples of blood were obtained prior to the application of each patch test. Donation of samples came from alopecia patients who were 18 to 70 years old and suitable for DPC.

These data originate in a study of human T cells and chemical hapten exposure. The TCR was taken from a woman under 40 with alopecia areata. Some clones in this sample may be carry-over from other donors' samples. This specimen was whole blood, taken in connection with sensitization to the hapten diphenylcyclopropenone (DPC). The chain carries TRBV23-1 and TRBJ2-1; D is ambiguous. TRBV23-1 is an ORF, and what it does is uncertain. CDR3: CANPPNEQFF. As DNA, the CDR3 is TGCGCCAACCCCCCAAATGAGCAGTTCTTC.